This TCR beta chain originates from a study of blood T cells in healthy people across ages. As for the study in general: About one barcoded beta molecule per two T cells came from capture by template switching. General study findings and limits: The authors considered diversity estimates from one million T cells to be underestimates. Unsorted PBMCs ruled out conclusive naive versus antigen-experienced comparison. Age brought a roughly linear fall in TCR beta diversity measured per million T cells.

Worth noting for this clonotype: Its cognate antigen is unknown.

CDR3 length equals 15 residues. CDR1 SGHKS and CDR2 YYEKEE come from the germline V gene (reference sequence). The trim removed 3 bases at V and 1 base at J, leaving 4 bases unmatched. Then a second PCR, running about 6 to 11 cycles, was carried out with a sample-barcoded 5' primer and a J-beta primer mix. TCRdb recomputed calls from the 5' RACE reads with MiXCR, one row per CDR3 protein. The sample lists roughly 1,700,000 distinct CDR3 sequences, 28% occurring once. This TCR was sampled from a woman under 40 in good health. V and J are TRBV5-5 and TRBJ1-2; 9 positions match TRBD1. The sequencing sample was made of blood. This CDR3 reads CASSSQGALNYGYTF. The CDR3 region has the DNA TGTGCCAGCAGCTCACAGGGGGCGCTTAACTATGGCTACACCTTC.